The 20 T cell receptor beta chains in this list originate from one sample, sequenced in a study of CD8 T cells in Susac syndrome. The RNA input was about 0.5 to 1 ug, and it was reverse transcribed with random hexamers. TCRdb re-analysed the immunoSEQ multiplex PCR reads in MiXCR, keeping a single row per CDR3 protein. The table lists 240,000 or so distinct CDR3 sequences, almost 97% of them singletons, with 0.095% to 0.12% in the top ten. The sample was CD4+ T cells from PBMCs. All receptors come from a human donor with Susac syndrome.

This chain links TRBV29-1 with TRBJ1-1; D might be TRBD1 (6 bases). Trimming took 4 bases from V and 8 from J, leaving 20 bases between them. Looked up from germline, CDR1 is SQVTM and CDR2 is ANQGSEA. This CDR3 contains 14 residues. Written as DNA, the CDR3 is TGCAGCGTTGCTCCAAGACAGGCTGCCCTCGAAGCTTTCTTT. Residues: CSVAPRQAALEAFF.

This clonotype was recorded only once. The chain links TRBV6-1 to TRBJ2-5, with TRBD2 as a possible D gene (5 bases). With 3 bases removed from V and 4 bases from J, the gap between germline ends came to 6 bases. Looked up from germline, CDR1 is MNHNS and CDR2 is SASEGT. The CDR3 totals 12 residues. The CDR3 DNA reads as TGTGCCAGCAGTGAGGCGGGAGAGACCCAGTACTTC. Its protein product is CASSEAGETQYF.

This clonotype appeared once. The rearrangement joins TRBV5-6 to TRBJ1-1; D uncertain. Germline V gene data show CDR1 as SGHDT and CDR2 as YYEEEE. V was pared by 3 bases and J by 1 base, with 13 bases between. CDR3 length: 15 residues. This chain's CDR3 is CASSSAPEGNTEAFF. CDR3 DNA: TGTGCCAGCAGCTCAGCCCCGGAGGGGAACACTGAAGCTTTCTTT.

V usage is TRBV9 and J usage is TRBJ2-2; 13 nucleotides agree with TRBD2. Germline CDR1 SGDLS, CDR2 YYNGEE. The ends lost 2 bases at V and 4 bases at J; junction bases unmatched: 5. This CDR3 contains 17 residues. CDR3 in amino acids: CASSVGTSGTLTGELFF. Written as DNA, the CDR3 is TGTGCCAGCAGCGTCGGGACTAGCGGGACCCTCACCGGGGAGCTGTTTTTT.

The V gene is TRBV5-4, the J gene TRBJ2-3; TRBD1 agrees at 7 bases. The germline V gene has CDR1 SGHNT and CDR2 YYREEE (reference sequence). V lost 1 base and J lost 11; bases outside the gene matches: 10. This CDR3 has 14 amino acids. CDR3 DNA: TGTGCCAGCAGCTTGACGTCCCACAGGGGTTTGCAGTATTTT. The encoded protein is CASSLTSHRGLQYF.

The V and J genes are TRBV23-1 and TRBJ2-1; 9 bases agree with TRBD2. TRBV23-1 is an ORF, and what it does is uncertain. The CDR3 consists of 19 residues. Trimming took 1 base from V and 6 from J; bases not matched to a gene: 16. CDR3 loop: CASSQWNFAGSGSFNEQFF. The CDR3 DNA reads as TGCGCCAGCAGTCAATGGAACTTCGCGGGTAGCGGGAGTTTCAATGAGCAGTTCTTC.

The genes are TRBV18 and TRBJ1-2, with D unclear. Between the trimmed V and J ends, which lost 5 bases and 4 bases, there was a span of 11 bases. Per the germline V gene, CDR1 is KGHSH and CDR2 is LQKENI. CDR3 length equals 13 residues. CDR3 nucleotides: TGTGCCAGCTCAGGGGAGATTACCTATGGCTACACCTTC. Residues: CASSGEITYGYTF.

This clonotype was detected only once. V is TRBV28 and J is TRBJ1-1; D may be TRBD1 (5 bases). Germline assignment: CDR1 MDHEN and CDR2 SYDVKM. V lost 2 bases and J lost 1, with 8 bases in between. This CDR3 is 14 amino acids long. The CDR3 reads CASSLDQGNTEAFF. The CDR3 nucleotides read TGTGCCAGCAGTTTAGACCAGGGGAACACTGAAGCTTTCTTT.

V usage is TRBV30 and J usage is TRBJ1-5, with 7 bases that match TRBD1. Germline CDR1 reads GTSNPN; CDR2 reads SVGIG (reference sequence). The CDR3 extends over 15 amino acids. After removal of 2 bases from V and 4 bases from J, the junction contained 8 bases not matched to a gene. The CDR3 reads CAWSLGGGYNQPQHF. The CDR3 nucleotides read TGTGCCTGGAGTTTAGGAGGGGGCTATAATCAGCCCCAGCATTTT. Together with reference TRBV30 and TRBJ1-5, the CDR3 gives the full variable domain: SQTIHQWPATLVQPVGSPLSLECTVEGTSNPNLYWYRQAAGRGLQLLFYSVGIGQISSEVPQNLSASRPQDRQFILSSKKLLLSDSGFYLCAWSLGGGYNQPQHFGDGTRLSIL.

The chain employs TRBV3-1 and TRBJ1-2; D is uncertain. Germline V lookup: CDR1 LGHDT, CDR2 YNNKEL (reference sequence). V was shortened by 4 bases and J by 8 bases, with 20 bases between the two germline ends. This CDR3 region has 15 residues. CDR3 coding DNA: TGTGCCAGCAGCCCCGGACCGCTTACCCCCTTCGGCTACACCTTC. This encodes CASSPGPLTPFGYTF.

J is TRBJ2-7 and V is TRBV29-1; 11 nucleotides align to TRBD2. V was pared by 6 bases and J by 0 bases, with 4 bases of the junction left unmatched. Germline CDR1 reads SQVTM; CDR2 reads ANQGSEA. The CDR3 has 14 residues. For the CDR3, the DNA is TGCAGCGTGGTTACTAGCGGGGGCTCCTACGAGCAGTACTTC. Its translation: CSVVTSGGSYEQYF.

The chain combines TRBV5-1 with TRBJ2-1; D may be TRBD1 or TRBD2 (5 bases each). With 4 bases removed from V and 10 bases from J, the gap between germline ends came to 21 bases. The CDR3 runs to 15 residues. The germline CDR1 and CDR2 sequences are SGHRS and YFSETQ. The chain's CDR3 is CASSAGGRDLREQFF. The CDR3 DNA sequence: TGCGCCAGCAGCGCGGGCGGACGGGACCTTAGAGAGCAGTTCTTC.

The gene calls are TRBV7-2 and TRBJ2-4; D tentatively reads TRBD1 or TRBD2 (6 bases each). This CDR3 has 16 amino acids. Trimming took 3 bases from V and 5 from J, leaving 17 bases between them. Germline assignment: CDR1 SGHTA and CDR2 FQGNSA. Here the CDR3 DNA reads TGTGCCAGCAGCTTGGGGGGCGGGGTACGCCAAAACATTCAGTACTTC. Protein sequence: CASSLGGGVRQNIQYF.

The chain employs TRBV2 and TRBJ2-1, with D uncertain. Deletions cut 5 bases from V and 10 bases from J, with 9 bases between. The CDR3 totals 11 residues. Germline assignment: CDR1 SNHLY and CDR2 FYNNEI. The CDR3 region is CASSSGPEQFF. The DNA for the CDR3 is TGTGCCAGCAGTTCCGGACCGGAGCAGTTCTTC.

The chain combines TRBV14 with TRBJ2-5; a weak D match, TRBD2 (5 bases). In germline, CDR1 is SGHDN, CDR2 FVKESK. CDR3 length: 13 amino acids. V was trimmed by 4 bases and J by 7 bases, leaving 13 bases between them. The CDR3 is CASSPKTSGTQYF. CDR3 coding DNA: TGTGCCAGCAGCCCGAAAACTAGTGGGACCCAGTACTTC. Using reference TRBV14 and TRBJ2-5 for the parts outside the CDR3, the full variable domain is EAGVTQFPSHSVIEKGQTVTLRCDPISGHDNLYWYRRVMGKEIKFLLHFVKESKQDESGMPNNRFLAERTGGTYSTLKVQPAELEDSGVYFCASSPKTSGTQYFGPGTRLLVL.

The chain has TRBV28 and TRBJ1-2; possibly TRBD1 for D (6 bases). The CDR3 runs to 13 residues. Trimming took off 6 bases at V and 8 bases at J, with 16 bases between the two ends. CDR1 MDHEN and CDR2 SYDVKM come from the germline V gene. CDR3 in amino acids: CASSPQGLRGYTF. CDR3 in DNA: TGTGCCAGCAGCCCACAGGGCCTGAGGGGCTACACCTTC.

This chain joins TRBV28 and TRBJ2-1; 7 bases are shared with TRBD1. Germline-derived CDR1 and CDR2 are MDHEN and SYDVKM. This CDR3 contains 15 residues. V dropped 4 bases and J dropped 1; count of bases not matched to a gene: 4. CDR3 in amino acids: CASSSGGSSYNEQFF. The DNA for the CDR3 is TGTGCCAGCAGTTCAGGGGGATCATCCTACAATGAGCAGTTCTTC. Variable domain in full (rest from reference TRBV28 and TRBJ2-1): DVKVTQSSRYLVKRTGEKVFLECVQDMDHENMFWYRQDPGLGLRLIYFSYDVKMKEKGDIPEGYSVSREKKERFSLILESASTNQTSMYLCASSSGGSSYNEQFFGPGTRLTVL.

V gene TRBV4-2 combines with J gene TRBJ2-5; D ambiguous. The CDR3 has 14 amino acids. Deletions cut 0 bases from V and 5 bases from J, with 10 bases between. Germline values: CDR1 LGHNA, CDR2 YNFKEQ. This CDR3 is CASSQDRIGETQYF. The DNA for the CDR3 is TGTGCCAGCAGCCAAGATCGGATCGGGGAGACCCAGTACTTC.

The chain has TRBV7-6 and TRBJ2-7, with D tentatively TRBD2 (5 bases). Germline lookup yields CDR1 SGHVS and CDR2 FNYEAQ. Deletions cut 5 bases from V and 3 bases from J, with 14 bases between. This CDR3 region has 14 residues. The chain's CDR3 is CASSPEEGIYEQYF. CDR3 DNA: TGTGCCAGCAGCCCGGAAGAGGGAATCTACGAGCAGTACTTC.

This clonotype showed up just a few times. The chain couples TRBV15 to TRBJ2-5, with D possibly matching TRBD2 (5 bases). V gave up 0 bases and J gave up 1 base, with 6 bases separating them. Germline-derived CDR1 and CDR2 are LNHNV and YYDKDF (reference sequence). The CDR3 spans 14 residues. The CDR3 loop is CATSRDRGQETQYF. CDR3 bases: TGTGCCACCAGCAGAGATCGGGGCCAAGAGACCCAGTACTTC.